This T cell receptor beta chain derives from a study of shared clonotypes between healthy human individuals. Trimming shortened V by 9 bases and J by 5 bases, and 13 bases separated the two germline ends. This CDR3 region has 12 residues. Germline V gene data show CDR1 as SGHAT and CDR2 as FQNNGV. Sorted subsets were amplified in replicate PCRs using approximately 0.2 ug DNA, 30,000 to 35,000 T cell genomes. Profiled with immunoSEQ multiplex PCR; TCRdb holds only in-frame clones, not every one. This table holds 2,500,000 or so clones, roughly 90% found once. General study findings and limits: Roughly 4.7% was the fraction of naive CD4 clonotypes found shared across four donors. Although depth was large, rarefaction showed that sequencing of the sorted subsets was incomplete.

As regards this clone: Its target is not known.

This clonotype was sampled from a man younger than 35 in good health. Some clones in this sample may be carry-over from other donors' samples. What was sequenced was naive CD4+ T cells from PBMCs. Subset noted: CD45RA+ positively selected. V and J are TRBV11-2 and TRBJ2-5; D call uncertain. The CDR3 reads CASRTPQETQYF. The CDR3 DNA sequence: TGTGCCAGTAGGACCCCCCAGGAGACCCAGTACTTC.